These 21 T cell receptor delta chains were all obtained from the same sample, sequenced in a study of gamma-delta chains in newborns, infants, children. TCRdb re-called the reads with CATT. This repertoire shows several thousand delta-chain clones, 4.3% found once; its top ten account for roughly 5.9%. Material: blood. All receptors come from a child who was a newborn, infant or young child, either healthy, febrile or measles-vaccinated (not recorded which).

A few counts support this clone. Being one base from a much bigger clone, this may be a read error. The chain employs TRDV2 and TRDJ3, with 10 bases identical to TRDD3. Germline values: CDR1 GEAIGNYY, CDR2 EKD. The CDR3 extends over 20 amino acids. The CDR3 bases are TGTGCCTGCACTAAACTACTGGGGGATCTCCGCTCCCGGGACACCCGACAGATGTTTTTC. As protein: CACTKLLGDLRSRDTRQMFF.

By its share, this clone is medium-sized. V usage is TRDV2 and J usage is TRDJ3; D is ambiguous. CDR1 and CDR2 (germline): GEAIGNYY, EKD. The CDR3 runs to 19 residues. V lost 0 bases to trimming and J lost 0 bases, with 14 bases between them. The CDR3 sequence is CACDTVEVLSSWDTRQMFF. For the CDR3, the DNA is TGTGCCTGTGACACCGTGGAGGTACTTAGCTCCTGGGACACCCGACAGATGTTTTTC.

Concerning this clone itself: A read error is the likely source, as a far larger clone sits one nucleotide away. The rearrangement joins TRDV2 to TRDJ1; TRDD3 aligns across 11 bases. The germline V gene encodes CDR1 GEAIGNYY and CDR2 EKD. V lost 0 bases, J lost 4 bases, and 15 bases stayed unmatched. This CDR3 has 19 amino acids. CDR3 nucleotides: TGTGCCTGTGACACCGTGGTCCCACTGGGGGATAAGTCAAACGATAAACTCATCTTT. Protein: CACDTVVPLGDKSNDKLIF.

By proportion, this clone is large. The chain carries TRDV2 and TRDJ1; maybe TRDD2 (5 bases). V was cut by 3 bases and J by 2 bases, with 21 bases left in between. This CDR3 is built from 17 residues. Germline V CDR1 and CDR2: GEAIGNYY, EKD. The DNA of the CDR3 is TGTGCCTGTGACCCCTTAGGGCTACCTACGATAACCGATAAACTCATCTTT. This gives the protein CACDPLGLPTITDKLIF.

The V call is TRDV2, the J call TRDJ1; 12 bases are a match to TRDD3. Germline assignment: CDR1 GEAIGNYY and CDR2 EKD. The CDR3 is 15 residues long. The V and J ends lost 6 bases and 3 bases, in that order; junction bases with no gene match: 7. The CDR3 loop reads CACFPLGDTPDKLIF. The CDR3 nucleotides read TGTGCCTGTTTCCCACTGGGGGATACCCCCGATAAACTCATCTTT.

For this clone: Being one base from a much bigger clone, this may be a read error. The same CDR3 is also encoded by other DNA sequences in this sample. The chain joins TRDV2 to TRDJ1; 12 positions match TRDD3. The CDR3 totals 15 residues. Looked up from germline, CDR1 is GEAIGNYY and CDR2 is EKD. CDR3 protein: CACDNLGDTTDKLIF. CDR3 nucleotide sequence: TGTGCCTGCGACAACCTGGGGGATACGACCGATAAACTCATCTTT.

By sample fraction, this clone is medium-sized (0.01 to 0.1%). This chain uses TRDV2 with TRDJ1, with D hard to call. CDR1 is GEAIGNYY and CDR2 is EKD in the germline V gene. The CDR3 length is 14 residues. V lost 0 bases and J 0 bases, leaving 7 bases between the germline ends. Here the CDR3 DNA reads TGTGCCTGTGACACCCTACAAAACACCGATAAACTCATCTTT. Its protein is CACDTLQNTDKLIF.

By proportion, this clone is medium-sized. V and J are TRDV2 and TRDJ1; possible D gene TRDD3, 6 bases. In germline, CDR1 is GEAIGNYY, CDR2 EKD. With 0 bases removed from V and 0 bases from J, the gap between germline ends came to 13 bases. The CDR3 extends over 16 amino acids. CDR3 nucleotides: TGTGCCTGTGACACCGTCCAGAGGGGGAACACCGATAAACTCATCTTT. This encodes CACDTVQRGNTDKLIF.

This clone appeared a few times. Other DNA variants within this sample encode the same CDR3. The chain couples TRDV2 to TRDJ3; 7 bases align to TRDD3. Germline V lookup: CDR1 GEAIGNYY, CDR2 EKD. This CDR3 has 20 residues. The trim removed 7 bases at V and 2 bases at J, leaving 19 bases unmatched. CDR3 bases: TGTGCCTGCGACCCCGTACTGGGGTCCAAGGCCACCTGGGACACCCGACAGATGTTTTTC. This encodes CACDPVLGSKATWDTRQMFF.

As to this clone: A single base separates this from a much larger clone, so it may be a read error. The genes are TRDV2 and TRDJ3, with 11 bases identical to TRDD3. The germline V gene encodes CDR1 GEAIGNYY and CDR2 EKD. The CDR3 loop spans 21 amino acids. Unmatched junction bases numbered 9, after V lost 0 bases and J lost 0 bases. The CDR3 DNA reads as TGTGCCTGTGACACCGTACTGGGGGATAGCTCCCGCTCCTGGGACACCCGACAGATGTTTTTC. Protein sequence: CACDTVLGDSSRSWDTRQMFF.

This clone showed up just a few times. CDR3 sequence reads: CACDSLLGDDSTDKLIF. CDR3 coding DNA: TGTGCCTGTGACAGCCTTCTGGGGGACGACAGCACCGATAAACTCATCTTT. This chain links TRDV2 with TRDJ1; 8 bases fit TRDD3. This CDR3 has 17 residues. The junction had 11 bases not matched to a gene; V was cut back by 2 bases and J by 1 base. In germline, CDR1 is GEAIGNYY, CDR2 EKD.

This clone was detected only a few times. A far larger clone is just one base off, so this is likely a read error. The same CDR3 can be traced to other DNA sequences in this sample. CDR3 amino acids: CACDPVTGISYTDKLIF. The CDR3 DNA follows: TGTGCCTGTGACCCCGTCACCGGAATCTCGTACACCGATAAACTCATCTTT. The chain employs TRDV2 and TRDJ1; D is uncertain. CDR3 length: 17 amino acids. Trimming cost V 3 bases and J 0 bases, with 19 bases left between them. Germline lookup yields CDR1 GEAIGNYY and CDR2 EKD.

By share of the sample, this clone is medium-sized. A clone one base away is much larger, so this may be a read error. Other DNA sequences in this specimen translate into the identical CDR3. DNA for the CDR3: TGTGCCTGTGACACCGCGGGTGGGGGATCCTCCTCCTGGGACACCCGGCAGATGTTTTTC. Encoded protein: CACDTAGGGSSSWDTRQMFF. This rearrangement joins TRDV2 to TRDJ3; TRDD3 agrees at 8 bases. Germline CDR1 and CDR2: GEAIGNYY and EKD. The CDR3 loop spans 20 amino acids.

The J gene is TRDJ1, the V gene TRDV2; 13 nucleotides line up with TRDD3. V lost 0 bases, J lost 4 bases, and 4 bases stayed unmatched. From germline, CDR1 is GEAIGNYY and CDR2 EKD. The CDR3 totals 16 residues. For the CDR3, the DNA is TGTGCCTGTGACACCGTTACTGGGGGATACGGCGATAAACTCATCTTT. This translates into CACDTVTGGYGDKLIF.

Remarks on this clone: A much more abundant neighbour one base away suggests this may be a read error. The CDR3 reads CACDAVGGGPYTDKLIF. The CDR3 region has the DNA TGTGCCTGTGACGCCGTTGGTGGGGGACCCTACACCGATAAACTCATCTTT. The chain employs TRDV2 and TRDJ1, with 7 nucleotides matching TRDD3. With V trimmed by 3 bases and J by 0 bases, 12 bases remained unmatched. CDR3 length: 17 residues. Per the germline V gene, CDR1 is GEAIGNYY and CDR2 is EKD.

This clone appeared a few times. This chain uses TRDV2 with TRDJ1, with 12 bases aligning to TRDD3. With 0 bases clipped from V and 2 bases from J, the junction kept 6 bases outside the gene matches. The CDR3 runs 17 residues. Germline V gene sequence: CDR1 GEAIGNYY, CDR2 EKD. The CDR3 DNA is TGTGCCTGTGACACCGTTGCTGGGGGATACGCGACCGATAAACTCATCTTT. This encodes CACDTVAGGYATDKLIF.

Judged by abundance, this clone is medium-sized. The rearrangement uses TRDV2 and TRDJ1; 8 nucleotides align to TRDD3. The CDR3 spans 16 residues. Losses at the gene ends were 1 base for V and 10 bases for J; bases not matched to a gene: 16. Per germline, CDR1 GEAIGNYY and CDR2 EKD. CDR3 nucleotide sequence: TGTGCCTGTGACACGATTGGTACTGGGGGGCTACGAGGACTCATCTTT. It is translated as CACDTIGTGGLRGLIF.

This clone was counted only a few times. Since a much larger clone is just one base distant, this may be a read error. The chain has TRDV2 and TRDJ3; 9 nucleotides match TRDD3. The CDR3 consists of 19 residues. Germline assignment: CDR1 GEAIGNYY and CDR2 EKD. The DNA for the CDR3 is TGTGCCTGTGACACCGCGGCTGGGGGATTAACCTGGGACACCCGACAGGTGTTTTTC. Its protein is CACDTAAGGLTWDTRQVFF.

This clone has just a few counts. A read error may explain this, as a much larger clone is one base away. The CDR3 reads CACVALGAPKEADNLIF. CDR3 DNA: TGTGCCTGTGTTGCGCTGGGGGCCCCCAAGGAGGCCGATAACCTCATCTTT. This sequence joins TRDV2 and TRDJ1; 7 bases map to TRDD3. The CDR3 sequence is 17 residues long. CDR1 and CDR2 (germline): GEAIGNYY, EKD.

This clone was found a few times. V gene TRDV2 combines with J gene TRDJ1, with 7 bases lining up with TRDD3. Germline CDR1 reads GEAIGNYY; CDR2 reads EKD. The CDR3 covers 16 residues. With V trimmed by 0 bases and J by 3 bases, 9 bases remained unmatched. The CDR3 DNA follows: TGTGCCTGTGACACCGCGGAGACCGGGGGATCCGATAAACTCATCTTT. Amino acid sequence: CACDTAETGGSDKLIF.

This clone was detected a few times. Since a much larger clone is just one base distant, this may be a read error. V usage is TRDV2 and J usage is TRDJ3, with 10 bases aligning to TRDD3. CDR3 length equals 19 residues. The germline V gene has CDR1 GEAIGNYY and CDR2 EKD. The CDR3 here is CARDTVGDTGSWDTRQMFF. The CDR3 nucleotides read TGTGCCCGTGACACGGTGGGGGATACAGGCTCCTGGGACACCCGACAGATGTTTTTC.